This T cell receptor (beta chain) was identified in a study of T cell changes during pregnancy in multiple sclerosis. CDR3 size: 13 residues. CDR1 and CDR2 from the germline V gene are MNHEY and SMNVEV (reference sequence). V was clipped by 3 bases and J by 6 bases; unmatched bases: 5. Using immunoSEQ multiplex PCR, the repertoire was profiled, and TCRdb retains in-frame clones only, with some absent. The sample includes approximately 50,000 clones, about 90% seen only once; the top ten take 10%. The rearrangement uses TRBV27 and TRBJ2-7; 7 bases line up with TRBD1. The sequencing used CD8+ T cells from peripheral blood mononuclear cells, collected after pregnancy. This sequence originates from a female donor with multiple sclerosis, enrolled in a pregnancy study. CDR3 DNA: TGTGCCAGCAGTTTCGGGACAGCTGGCGAGCAGTACTTC. This codes for CASSFGTAGEQYF.